These 27 T cell receptor beta chains came from one sample sequenced in a study of CD8 T cells in ankylosing spondylitis. Via MiXCR, TCRdb re-called the 5' RACE reads, giving one row per CDR3 protein. This sample carries approximately 540,000 distinct CDR3 sequences, 9.5% to 15% of them seen once, and the ten largest clones take under 7.5%. Study results and caveats: What seemed typical of ankylosing spondylitis blood was a TCR beta motif built from eight highly homologous variants.

Antigens of these TCRs are unknown. The sequenced sample was blood, either unsorted or a sorted T cell fraction (not recorded which). Receptor source: a male donor with ankylosing spondylitis.

This chain joins TRBV7-9 and TRBJ2-5; D might be TRBD1 (6 bases). The CDR3 runs to 14 residues. The ends were cut back, 5 bases at V and 5 bases at J, with 15 bases in the middle. The germline gives CDR1 SEHNR, CDR2 FQNEAQ (reference sequence). The CDR3: CASSPVGARETQYF. The CDR3 DNA reads as TGTGCCAGCAGCCCCGTGGGGGCGAGGGAGACCCAGTACTTC.

In this sample, this clonotype turned up many times. J is TRBJ2-1 and V is TRBV11-3; D might be TRBD2 (6 bases). The CDR3 extends over 17 amino acids. Germline V gene lookup returns CDR1 SGHNT and CDR2 YENEEA. V gave up 1 base and J gave up 1 base, with 14 bases separating them. CDR3 DNA sequence: TGTGCCAGCAGCTTAGTTCGAGCGGGTCGATCCTACAATGAGCAGTTCTTC. Protein: CASSLVRAGRSYNEQFF.

This clonotype was observed many times. The chain is built from TRBV5-6 and TRBJ1-5; 10 positions agree with TRBD1. The CDR3 runs to 16 residues. Germline V gives CDR1 SGHDT, CDR2 YYEEEE. J lost 0 bases, V lost 4 bases, and 4 bases had no gene match. CDR3 loop: CASSPGTGDSNQPQHF. The CDR3 DNA reads as TGTGCCAGCAGCCCTGGGACAGGGGATAGCAATCAGCCCCAGCATTTT. The whole variable domain, remainder taken from reference TRBV5-6 and TRBJ1-5, is DAGVTQSPTHLIKTRGQQVTLRCSPKSGHDTVSWYQQALGQGPQFIFQYYEEEERQRGNFPDRFSGHQFPNYSSELNVNALLLGDSALYLCASSPGTGDSNQPQHFGDGTRLSIL.

The rearrangement uses TRBV30 and TRBJ2-2; D is unresolved. The CDR3 is 12 amino acids. Deletions cut 3 bases from V and 3 bases from J, with 5 bases between. CDR1 and CDR2 (germline): GTSNPN, SVGIG (reference sequence). CDR3 coding DNA: TGTGCCTGGAGCCCCTACACCGGGGAGCTGTTTTTT. It is translated as CAWSPYTGELFF.

The CDR3 loop is CAISPDGDEKLFF. In DNA, the CDR3 is TGTGCCATCAGTCCGGACGGGGATGAAAAACTGTTTTTT. This chain joins TRBV10-3 and TRBJ1-4; D is uncertain. Trimming took 5 bases from V and 6 from J, leaving 10 bases between them. CDR1 ENHRY and CDR2 SYGVKD come from the germline V gene. This CDR3 region has 13 residues.

Only a few counts were recorded for this clonotype. The rearrangement joins TRBV6-1 to TRBJ2-3, with D perhaps matching TRBD2 (5 bases). Trimming removed 8 bases at V and 1 base at J, with 16 bases between. CDR1 is MNHNS, CDR2 SASEGT, per germline. This CDR3 contains 15 residues. The CDR3 region is CASGVERVGTDTQYF. Here the CDR3 DNA reads TGTGCCAGCGGGGTAGAGAGGGTCGGCACAGATACGCAGTATTTT.

A few counts support this clonotype. This chain's CDR3 is CASSLGAGGRLYNEQFF. The CDR3 DNA reads as TGCGCCAGCAGCTTGGGCGCGGGGGGACGCCTCTACAATGAGCAGTTCTTC. J is TRBJ2-1 and V is TRBV5-1, with 8 bases fitting TRBD2. V was pared by 0 bases and J by 3 bases, with 8 bases of the junction left unmatched. The germline CDR1 and CDR2 sequences are SGHRS and YFSETQ. This CDR3 comprises 17 residues.

This clonotype was recorded a few times. The gene calls are TRBV11-3 and TRBJ2-2; D might be TRBD1 or TRBD2, each matching 5 bases. This CDR3 comprises 16 residues. From germline, CDR1 is SGHNT and CDR2 YENEEA. The V and J ends lost 5 bases and 4 bases respectively, with 17 bases between them. The CDR3 is CASSTSGTLGTGELFF. In DNA form, the CDR3 reads TGTGCCAGCAGCACCTCCGGGACCCTGGGCACCGGGGAGCTGTTTTTT.

Details on this clonotype: A read error may account for a junction end that differs from germline. The genes are TRBV6-1 and TRBJ2-5; 11 bases match TRBD2. Per the germline V gene, CDR1 is MNHNS and CDR2 is SASEGT. The CDR3 totals 13 residues. In nucleotides, the CDR3 is TGTGCCAGCTGTGAACTAGCGGGAGAAACCCAGTACTTC. It specifies CASCELAGETQYF.

This clonotype was detected only a few times. The chain recombines TRBV5-6 with TRBJ2-7; 7 bases match TRBD2. The V gene end was trimmed by 2 bases and the J gene end by 5 bases; junction bases not matched to a gene: 7. The germline gives CDR1 SGHDT, CDR2 YYEEEE. The CDR3 is 14 residues long. The CDR3 loop is CASSFAGVPNEQYF. The CDR3 bases are TGTGCCAGCAGCTTTGCGGGAGTTCCCAACGAGCAGTACTTC.

The chain has TRBV7-2 and TRBJ2-7; D unresolved. This CDR3 is built from 14 residues. Trimming took off 0 bases at V and 2 bases at J, with 8 bases between the two ends. CDR1 and CDR2 from the germline V gene are SGHTA and FQGNSA. The CDR3 reads CASSLAEGAYEQYV. In DNA form, the CDR3 reads TGTGCCAGCAGCTTAGCCGAAGGAGCCTACGAGCAGTACGTC.

This clonotype has only one observation. The germline gene is not matched at one end of the junction; a read error may be the cause. The chain joins TRBV9 to TRBJ2-7, with TRBD1 identical over 9 bases. The CDR3 contains 21 residues. Germline V gives CDR1 SGDLS, CDR2 YYNGEE. The DNA of the CDR3 is TGTGCCAGCAGCCCCTCGGGGACAGGGTTTCCCTCTGGCTGGGTCTCCTACGAGCAGTGCTTC. This codes for CASSPSGTGFPSGWVSYEQCF.

This clonotype came up many times. The chain is built from TRBV29-1 and TRBJ2-1, with 8 nucleotides matching TRBD2. The CDR3 is 15 residues long. With V trimmed by 7 bases and J by 0 bases, 8 bases remained unmatched. CDR1 and CDR2 from the germline V gene are SQVTM and ANQGSEA. In nucleotides, the CDR3 is TGCAGCGGGCTTAGCGGGGCCAGCTCCTACAATGAGCAGTTCTTC. This codes for CSGLSGASSYNEQFF.

The chain links TRBV20-1 to TRBJ2-5; D possibly corresponds to TRBD2 (6 bases). The CDR3 has 12 residues. Germline V gives CDR1 DFQATT, CDR2 SNEGSKA (reference sequence). Trimming shortened V by 6 bases and J by 5 bases, and 13 bases separated the two germline ends. CDR3 sequence reads: CSAGLSPETQYF. CDR3 in DNA: TGCAGTGCGGGACTTTCTCCCGAGACCCAGTACTTC.

In its sample, this clonotype was seen a few times. The rearrangement links TRBV2 to TRBJ2-1, with D tentatively TRBD1 (5 bases). Germline lookup yields CDR1 SNHLY and CDR2 FYNNEI. CDR3 size: 13 residues. The V end was cut by 5 bases, the J end by 3 bases, with 8 bases between. The CDR3 DNA follows: TGTGCCAGCAGTCTGACAGACTACAATGAGCAGTTCTTC. Its translation: CASSLTDYNEQFF.

V usage is TRBV12-3 or TRBV12-4 and J usage is TRBJ2-7; TRBD1 matches 8 bases. With V trimmed by 5 bases and J by 6 bases, 6 bases remained unmatched. The CDR3 has 13 amino acids. The CDR3 region has the DNA TGTGCCAGCAGTAAGACAGGGGTTGGCGAGCAGTACTTC. Translation: CASSKTGVGEQYF.

This clonotype turned up a few times. The J gene is TRBJ2-2, the V gene TRBV3-1; 9 bases are a match to TRBD2. The CDR3 runs to 14 residues. V dropped 7 bases and J dropped 2; count of bases not matched to a gene: 2. Germline loops: CDR1 LGHDT, CDR2 YNNKEL (reference sequence). The CDR3 coding sequence is TGTGCCAGCAAGACTAGCGGAAACACCGGGGAGCTGTTTTTT. Its translation is CASKTSGNTGELFF.

This clonotype has a handful of counts. The chain recombines TRBV5-4 with TRBJ2-3, with 8 bases fitting TRBD2. The V gene's germline CDR1 is SGHNT and CDR2 YYREEE (reference sequence). Unmatched junction bases numbered 8, after V lost 4 bases and J lost 1 base. CDR3 length equals 16 residues. CDR3 protein: CASSPGGGGGTDTQYF. Here the CDR3 DNA reads TGTGCCAGCAGCCCGGGAGGGGGAGGGGGCACAGATACGCAGTATTTT.

This clonotype was counted a few times. This sequence joins TRBV12-3 or TRBV12-4 and TRBJ2-1; TRBD2 agrees at 7 bases. The J segment lost 3 bases and the V segment lost 3 bases, leaving 5 bases of the junction unmatched. The CDR3 totals 15 residues. CDR3 DNA sequence: TGTGCCAGCAGTTTGGTGGGAGGGAACTACAATGAGCAGTTCTTC. Protein: CASSLVGGNYNEQFF.

This clonotype has just a few counts. The chain couples TRBV18 to TRBJ2-1; 9 positions match TRBD2. The germline CDR1 and CDR2 sequences are KGHSH and LQKENI. Unmatched junction bases numbered 7, after V lost 5 bases and J lost 2 bases. This CDR3 comprises 16 residues. The CDR3 region is CASSSLAGRTYNEQFF. DNA of the CDR3: TGTGCCAGCTCATCACTAGCGGGTCGAACCTACAATGAGCAGTTCTTC.

The chain combines TRBV21-1 with TRBJ2-1. TRBV21-1 is recorded as a pseudogene. CDR3 length: 15 residues. CDR3 bases: TGTGCCAGCAGCACCGAAGGGATCCCTGACAATGAGCAGTTCTTC. Protein sequence: CASSTEGIPDNEQFF.

This clonotype was detected only a few times. The V gene is TRBV12-3 or TRBV12-4, the J gene TRBJ1-3; D gene ambiguous. The CDR3 has 14 residues. The V gene lost 6 bases and the J gene lost 0 bases, with 9 bases spanning the gap. The CDR3 loop reads CASRDRASGNTIYF. The CDR3 DNA follows: TGTGCCAGCAGAGATCGCGCCTCTGGAAACACCATATATTTT.

This clonotype was seen ten or more times. This sequence joins TRBV5-1 and TRBJ1-1; D remains unclear. V shed 4 bases and J shed 10 bases, with 20 bases lying between them. Germline V gives CDR1 SGHRS, CDR2 YFSETQ. The CDR3 runs 14 residues. The CDR3 DNA sequence: TGCGCCAGCAGCACCGCCGGGCCACAACTTGGAGCTTTCTTT. Its translation is CASSTAGPQLGAFF.

This clonotype was picked up many times. J is TRBJ2-1 and V is TRBV24-1, with 9 bases lining up with TRBD2. There are 16 residues in the CDR3. Looked up from germline, CDR1 is KGHDR and CDR2 is SFDVKD. The J segment lost 3 bases and the V segment lost 4 bases, leaving 6 bases of the junction unmatched. The CDR3 here is CATSDDSGGIYNEQFF. DNA for the CDR3: TGTGCCACCAGTGACGACAGCGGGGGGATCTACAATGAGCAGTTCTTC.

This chain links TRBV6-1 with TRBJ2-2; 7 positions agree with TRBD1. Germline-derived CDR1 and CDR2 are MNHNS and SASEGT. V dropped 5 bases and J dropped 3; count of bases not matched to a gene: 6. CDR3 size: 15 residues. The CDR3 here is CASSQDRVHTGELFF. CDR3 nucleotide sequence: TGTGCCAGCAGTCAAGACAGGGTCCACACCGGGGAGCTGTTTTTT.

This chain joins TRBV12-5 and TRBJ2-2; 12 bases are shared with TRBD1. This CDR3 has 16 amino acids. V shed 6 bases, J shed 7 bases, and the junction held 9 bases outside the gene matches. Germline CDR1 LGHNT, CDR2 FRNRAP. CDR3 nucleotide sequence: TGTGCTAGTGGCATACCGGGACAGGGGGCGGGCGGGGAGCTGTTTTTT. Residues: CASGIPGQGAGGELFF. The full variable domain, with the rest looked up from reference TRBV12-5 and TRBJ2-2, is DARVTQTPRHKVTEMGQEVTMRCQPILGHNTVFWYRQTMMQGLELLAYFRNRAPLDDSGMPKDRFSAEMPDATLATLKIQPSEPRDSAVYFCASGIPGQGAGGELFFGEGSRLTVL.

The chain recombines TRBV20-1 with TRBJ1-2; D not certain. This CDR3 spans 11 amino acids. Germline V lookup: CDR1 DFQATT, CDR2 SNEGSKA (reference sequence). The V and J ends lost 6 bases and 2 bases respectively, with 7 bases between them. The CDR3 sequence: CSAWANYGYTF. The CDR3 nucleotides are TGCAGTGCCTGGGCCAACTATGGCTACACCTTC.